This T cell receptor (beta chain) derives from a study of T cell responses to AZD1222 COVID-19 vaccine. This clone was counted only a few times. Its antigen is unknown. The germline V gene has CDR1 MDHEN and CDR2 SYDVKM. V lost 5 bases, J lost 0 bases, and 3 bases stayed unmatched. The CDR3 is 15 amino acids. Data came from immunoSEQ multiplex PCR; TCRdb stores just in-frame clones and leaves some out. The table includes some 150,000 clones, around 90% detected once. Findings of the study overall: As reported, nearly half of all spike-specific TCRs target variant regions that are unmutated.

This clonotype originated in an adult who received the MenACWY meningococcal vaccine as a control. V usage is TRBV28 and J usage is TRBJ1-4; 7 nucleotides line up with TRBD1. Sample: peripheral blood, taken 28 days after the second dose of the MenACWY control vaccine. DNA of the CDR3: TGTGCCAGCAGTCGCCAGGGGGCAACTAATGAAAAACTGTTTTTT. Amino acid sequence: CASSRQGATNEKLFF. The entire variable domain, with the rest obtained from reference TRBV28 and TRBJ1-4, is as follows: DVKVTQSSRYLVKRTGEKVFLECVQDMDHENMFWYRQDPGLGLRLIYFSYDVKMKEKGDIPEGYSVSREKKERFSLILESASTNQTSMYLCASSRQGATNEKLFFGSGTQLSVL.